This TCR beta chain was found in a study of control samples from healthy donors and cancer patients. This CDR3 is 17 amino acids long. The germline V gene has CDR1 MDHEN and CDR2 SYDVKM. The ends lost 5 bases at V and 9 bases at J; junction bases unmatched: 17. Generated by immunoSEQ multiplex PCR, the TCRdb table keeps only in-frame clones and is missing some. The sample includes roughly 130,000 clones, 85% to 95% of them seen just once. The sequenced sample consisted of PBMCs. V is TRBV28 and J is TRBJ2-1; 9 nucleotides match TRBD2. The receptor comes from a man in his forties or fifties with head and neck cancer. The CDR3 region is CASSPAPGGGAFSEQFF. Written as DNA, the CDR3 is TGTGCCAGCAGTCCAGCTCCCGGCGGGGGGGCCTTTAGTGAGCAGTTCTTC.